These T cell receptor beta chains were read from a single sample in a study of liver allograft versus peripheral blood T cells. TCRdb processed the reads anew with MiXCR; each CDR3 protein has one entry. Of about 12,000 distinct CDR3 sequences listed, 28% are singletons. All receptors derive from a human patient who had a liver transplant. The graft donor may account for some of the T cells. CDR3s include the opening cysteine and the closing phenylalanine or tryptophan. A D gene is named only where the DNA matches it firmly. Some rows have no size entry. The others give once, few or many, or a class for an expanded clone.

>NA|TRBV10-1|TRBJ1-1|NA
TGCGCCAGCAGTGAGGCCGGGGGTGGAAGAGCTGAAGCTTTCTTT
CASSEAGGGRAEAFF
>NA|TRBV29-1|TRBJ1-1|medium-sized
TGCAGCGTCGCTGGGGCTTTCTTT
CSVAGAFF
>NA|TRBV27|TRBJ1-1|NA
TGTGCCAGCCGCCGGGACTCTAGTCCCGTAAGGGGCACTGAAGCTTTCTTT
CASRRDSSPVRGTEAFF
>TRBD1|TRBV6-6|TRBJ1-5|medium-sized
TGTGCCAGCAGTTTCGACAGGGGAAATCAGCCCCAGCATTTT
CASSFDRGNQPQHF
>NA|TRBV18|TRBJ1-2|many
TGTGCCAGCTCCCCGGGGATTGCTAACTATGGCTACACCTTC
CASSPGIANYGYTF
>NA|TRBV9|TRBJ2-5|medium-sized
TGTGCCAGCCGGGGGGCGGGGGAGACCCAGTACTTC
CASRGAGETQYF
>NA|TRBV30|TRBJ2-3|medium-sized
TGTGCCTGGAGTGTAGGGGGACGCGGGATAACAGATACGCAGTATTTT
CAWSVGGRGITDTQYF
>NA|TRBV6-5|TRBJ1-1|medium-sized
TGTGCCAGCAGTTACAGAGTAGGGTTACACACTGAAGCTTTCTTT
CASSYRVGLHTEAFF
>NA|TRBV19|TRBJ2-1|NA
TGTGCCAGTAGTATTCGGAGAACCTACAATGAGCAGTTCTTC
CASSIRRTYNEQFF
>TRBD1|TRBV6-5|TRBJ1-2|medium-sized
TGTGCCAGCAGTTACTTCGACAGGGGATCGGATGGCTACACCTTC
CASSYFDRGSDGYTF
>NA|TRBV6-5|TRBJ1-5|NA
TGTGCCAGCAGTCCAACCCTGTCCAATCAGCCCCAGCATTTT
CASSPTLSNQPQHF
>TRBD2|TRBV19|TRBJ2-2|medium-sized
TGTGCCAGTAGTATAAGTACCGTATCAGCGGGAGGTGCCGGGGAGCTGTTTTTT
CASSISTVSAGGAGELFF
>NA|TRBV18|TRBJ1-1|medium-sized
TGTGCCAGCTCACCACCAGGGCTGAACACTGAAGCTTTCTTT
CASSPPGLNTEAFF